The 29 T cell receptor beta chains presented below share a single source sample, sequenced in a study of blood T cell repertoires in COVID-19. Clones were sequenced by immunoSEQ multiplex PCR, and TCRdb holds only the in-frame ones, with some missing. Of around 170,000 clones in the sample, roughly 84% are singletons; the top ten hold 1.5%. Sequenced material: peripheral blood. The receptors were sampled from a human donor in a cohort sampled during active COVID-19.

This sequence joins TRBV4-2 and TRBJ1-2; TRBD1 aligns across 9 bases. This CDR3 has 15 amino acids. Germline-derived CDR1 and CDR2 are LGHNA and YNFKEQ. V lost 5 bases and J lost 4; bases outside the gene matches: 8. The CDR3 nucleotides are TGTGCCAGCAGCACGGGGACAGGGTACGGCTATGGCTACACCTTC. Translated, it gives CASSTGTGYGYGYTF.

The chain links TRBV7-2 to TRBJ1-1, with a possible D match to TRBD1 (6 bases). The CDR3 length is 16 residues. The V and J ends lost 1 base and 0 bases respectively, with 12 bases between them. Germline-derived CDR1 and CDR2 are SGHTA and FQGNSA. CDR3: CASSLGAGVMNTEAFF. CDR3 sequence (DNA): TGTGCCAGCAGCTTAGGGGCAGGGGTAATGAACACTGAAGCTTTCTTT.

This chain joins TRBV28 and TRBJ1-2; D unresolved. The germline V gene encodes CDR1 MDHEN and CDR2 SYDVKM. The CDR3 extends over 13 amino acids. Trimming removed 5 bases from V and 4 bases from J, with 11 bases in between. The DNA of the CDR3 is TGTGCCAGCAGTCTACAGCGGTTCTATGGCTACACCTTC. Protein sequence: CASSLQRFYGYTF.

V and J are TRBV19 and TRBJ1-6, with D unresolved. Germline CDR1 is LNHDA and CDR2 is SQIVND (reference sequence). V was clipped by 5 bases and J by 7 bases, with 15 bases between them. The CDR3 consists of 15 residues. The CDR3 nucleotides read TGTGCCAGTAGTCTACGCTGGGCTGGCAATTCACCCCTCCACTTT. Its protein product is CASSLRWAGNSPLHF.

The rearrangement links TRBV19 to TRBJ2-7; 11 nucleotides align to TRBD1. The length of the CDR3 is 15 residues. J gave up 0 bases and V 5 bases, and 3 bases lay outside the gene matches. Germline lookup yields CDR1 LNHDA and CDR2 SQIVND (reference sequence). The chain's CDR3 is CASSWGQGVSYEQYF. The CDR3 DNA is TGTGCCAGTAGTTGGGGACAGGGGGTCTCCTACGAGCAGTACTTC.

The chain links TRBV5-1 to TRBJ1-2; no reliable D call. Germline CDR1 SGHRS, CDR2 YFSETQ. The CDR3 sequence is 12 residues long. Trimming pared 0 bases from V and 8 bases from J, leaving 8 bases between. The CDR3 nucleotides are TGCGCCAGCAGCTTGGAAGGACTAGGCTACACCTTC. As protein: CASSLEGLGYTF.

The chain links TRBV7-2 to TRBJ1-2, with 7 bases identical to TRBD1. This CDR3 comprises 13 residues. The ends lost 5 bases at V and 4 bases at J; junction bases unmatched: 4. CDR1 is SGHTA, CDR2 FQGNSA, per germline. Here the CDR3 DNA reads TGTGCCAGCAGCCACGGACAGGTCTATGGCTACACCTTC. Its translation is CASSHGQVYGYTF. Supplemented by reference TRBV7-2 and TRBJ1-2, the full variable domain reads GAGVSQSPSNKVTEKGKDVELRCDPISGHTALYWYRQSLGQGLEFLIYFQGNSAPDKSGLPSDRFSAERTGGSVSTLTIQRTQQEDSAVYLCASSHGQVYGYTFGSGTRLTVV.

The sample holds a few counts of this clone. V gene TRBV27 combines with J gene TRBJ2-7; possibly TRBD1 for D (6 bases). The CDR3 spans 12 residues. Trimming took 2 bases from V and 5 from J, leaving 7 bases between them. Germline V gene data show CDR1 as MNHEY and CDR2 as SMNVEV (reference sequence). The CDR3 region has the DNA TGTGCCAGCAGTTTACAGGGGAACGAGCAGTACTTC. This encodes CASSLQGNEQYF.

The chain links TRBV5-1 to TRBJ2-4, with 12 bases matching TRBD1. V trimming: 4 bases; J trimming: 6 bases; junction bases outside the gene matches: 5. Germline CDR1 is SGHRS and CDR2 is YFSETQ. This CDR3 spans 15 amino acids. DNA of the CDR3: TGCGCCAGCAGCCCCGGGACAGGGGGCCTAAACATTCAGTACTTC. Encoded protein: CASSPGTGGLNIQYF.

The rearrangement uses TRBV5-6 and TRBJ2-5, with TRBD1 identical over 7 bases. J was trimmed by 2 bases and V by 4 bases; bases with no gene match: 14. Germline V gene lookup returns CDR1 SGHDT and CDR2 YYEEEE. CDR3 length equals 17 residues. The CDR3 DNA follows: TGTGCCAGCAGCGGACACCCCGGGACAGCCAGACAAGAGACCCAGTACTTC. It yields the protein CASSGHPGTARQETQYF.

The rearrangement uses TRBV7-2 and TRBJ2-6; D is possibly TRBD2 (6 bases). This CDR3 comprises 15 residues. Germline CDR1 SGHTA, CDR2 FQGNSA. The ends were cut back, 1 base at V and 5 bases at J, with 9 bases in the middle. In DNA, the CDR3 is TGTGCCAGCAGCTTAGATGCGGGAAGGGCCAACGTCCTGACTTTC. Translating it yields CASSLDAGRANVLTF. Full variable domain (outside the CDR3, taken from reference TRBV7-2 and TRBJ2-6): GAGVSQSPSNKVTEKGKDVELRCDPISGHTALYWYRQSLGQGLEFLIYFQGNSAPDKSGLPSDRFSAERTGGSVSTLTIQRTQQEDSAVYLCASSLDAGRANVLTFGAGSRLTVL.

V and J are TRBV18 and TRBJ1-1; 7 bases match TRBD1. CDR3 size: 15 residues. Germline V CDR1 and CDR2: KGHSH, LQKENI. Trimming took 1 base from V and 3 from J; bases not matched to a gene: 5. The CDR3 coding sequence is TGTGCCAGCTCACCACACAGGGGCGGGTACACTGAAGCTTTCTTT. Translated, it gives CASSPHRGGYTEAFF.

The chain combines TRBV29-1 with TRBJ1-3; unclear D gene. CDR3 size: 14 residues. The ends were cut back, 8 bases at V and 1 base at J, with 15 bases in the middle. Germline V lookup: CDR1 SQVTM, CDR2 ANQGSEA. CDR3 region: CSLPNWRSGNTIYF. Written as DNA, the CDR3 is TGCAGCTTGCCAAACTGGAGGTCTGGAAACACCATATATTTT.

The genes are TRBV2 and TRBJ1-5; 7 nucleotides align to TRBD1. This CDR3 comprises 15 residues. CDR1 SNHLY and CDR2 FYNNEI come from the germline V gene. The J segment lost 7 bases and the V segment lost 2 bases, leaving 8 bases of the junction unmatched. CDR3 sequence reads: CASSELGTEGQPQHF. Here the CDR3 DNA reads TGTGCCAGCAGTGAACTCGGGACAGAAGGCCAGCCCCAGCATTTT.

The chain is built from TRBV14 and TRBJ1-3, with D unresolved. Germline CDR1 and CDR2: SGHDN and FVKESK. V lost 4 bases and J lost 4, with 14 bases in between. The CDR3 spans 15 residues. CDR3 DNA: TGTGCCAGCAGCCCCCAGAGGGTAGCGGGAAACACCATATATTTT. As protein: CASSPQRVAGNTIYF. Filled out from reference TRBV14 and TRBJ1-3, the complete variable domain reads EAGVTQFPSHSVIEKGQTVTLRCDPISGHDNLYWYRRVMGKEIKFLLHFVKESKQDESGMPNNRFLAERTGGTYSTLKVQPAELEDSGVYFCASSPQRVAGNTIYFGEGSWLTVV.

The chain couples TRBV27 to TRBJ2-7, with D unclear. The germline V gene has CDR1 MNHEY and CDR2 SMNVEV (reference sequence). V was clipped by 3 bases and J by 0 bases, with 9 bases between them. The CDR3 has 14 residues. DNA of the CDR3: TGTGCCAGCAGTTTGAGTAGTTTCTCCTACGAGCAGTACTTC. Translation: CASSLSSFSYEQYF.

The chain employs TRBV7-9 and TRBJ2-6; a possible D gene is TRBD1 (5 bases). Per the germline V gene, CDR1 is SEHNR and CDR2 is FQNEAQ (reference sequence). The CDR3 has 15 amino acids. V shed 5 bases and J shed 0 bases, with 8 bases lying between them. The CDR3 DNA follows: TGTGCCAGCAGCCAGGACATCTCTGGGGCCAACGTCCTGACTTTC. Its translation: CASSQDISGANVLTF.

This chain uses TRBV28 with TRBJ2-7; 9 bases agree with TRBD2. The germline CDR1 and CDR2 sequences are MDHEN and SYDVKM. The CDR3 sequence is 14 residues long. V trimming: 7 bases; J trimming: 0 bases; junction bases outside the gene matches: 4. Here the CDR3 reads CASTSSGSSYEQYF. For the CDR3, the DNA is TGTGCCAGCACGAGTAGCGGGAGCTCCTACGAGCAGTACTTC. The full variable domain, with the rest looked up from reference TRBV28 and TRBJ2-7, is DVKVTQSSRYLVKRTGEKVFLECVQDMDHENMFWYRQDPGLGLRLIYFSYDVKMKEKGDIPEGYSVSREKKERFSLILESASTNQTSMYLCASTSSGSSYEQYFGPGTRLTVT.

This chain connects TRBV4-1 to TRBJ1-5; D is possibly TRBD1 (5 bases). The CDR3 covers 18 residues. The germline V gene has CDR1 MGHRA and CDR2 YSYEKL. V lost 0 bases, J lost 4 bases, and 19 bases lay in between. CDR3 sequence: CASSQEGAGLAGNQPQHF. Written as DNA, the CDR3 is TGCGCCAGCAGCCAAGAAGGGGCAGGCTTAGCGGGGAATCAGCCCCAGCATTTT.

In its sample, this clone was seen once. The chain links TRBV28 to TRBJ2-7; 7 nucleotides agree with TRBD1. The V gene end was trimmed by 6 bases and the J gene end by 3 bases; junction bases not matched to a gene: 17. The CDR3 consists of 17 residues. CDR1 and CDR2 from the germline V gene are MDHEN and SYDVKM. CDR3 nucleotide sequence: TGTGCCAGCAGCCTCGAAACTACAGGGGTCTCCCGCTACGAGCAGTACTTC. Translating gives CASSLETTGVSRYEQYF.

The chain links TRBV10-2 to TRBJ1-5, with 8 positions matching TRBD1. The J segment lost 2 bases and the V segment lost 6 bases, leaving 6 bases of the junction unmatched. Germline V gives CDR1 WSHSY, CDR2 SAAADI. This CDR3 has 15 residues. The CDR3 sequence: CASRADRVGNQPQHF. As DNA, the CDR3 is TGCGCCAGCAGAGCGGACAGGGTTGGCAATCAGCCCCAGCATTTT.

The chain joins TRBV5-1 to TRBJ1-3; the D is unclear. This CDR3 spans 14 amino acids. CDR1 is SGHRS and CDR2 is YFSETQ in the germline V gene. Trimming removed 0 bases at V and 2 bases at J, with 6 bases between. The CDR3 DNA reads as TGCGCCAGCAGCTTGGGGGAGGCTGGAAACACCATATATTTT. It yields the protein CASSLGEAGNTIYF. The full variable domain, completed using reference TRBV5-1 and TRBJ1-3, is KAGVTQTPRYLIKTRGQQVTLSCSPISGHRSVSWYQQTPGQGLQFLFEYFSETQRNKGNFPGRFSGRQFSNSRSEMNVSTLELGDSALYLCASSLGEAGNTIYFGEGSWLTVV.

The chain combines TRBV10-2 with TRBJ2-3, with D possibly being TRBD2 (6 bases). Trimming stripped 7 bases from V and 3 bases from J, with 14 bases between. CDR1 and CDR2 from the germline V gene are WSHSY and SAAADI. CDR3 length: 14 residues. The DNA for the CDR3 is TGCGCCAGCATGCGGGGACGGACGACAGATACGCAGTATTTT. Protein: CASMRGRTTDTQYF.

CDR3 sequence (DNA): TGTGCCAGCAGTTCGCAGGTATACGAGCAGTACTTC. This translates into CASSSQVYEQYF. The J gene is TRBJ2-7, the V gene TRBV2; no reliable D call. This CDR3 spans 12 amino acids. Looked up from germline, CDR1 is SNHLY and CDR2 is FYNNEI. V was cut by 5 bases and J by 4 bases, with 9 bases left in between.

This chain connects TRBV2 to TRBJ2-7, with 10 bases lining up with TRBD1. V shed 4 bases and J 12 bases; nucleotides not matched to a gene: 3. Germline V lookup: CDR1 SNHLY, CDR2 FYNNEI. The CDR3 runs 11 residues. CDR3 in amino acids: CASSGDRGPYF. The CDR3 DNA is TGTGCCAGCAGTGGGGACAGGGGTCCGTACTTC.

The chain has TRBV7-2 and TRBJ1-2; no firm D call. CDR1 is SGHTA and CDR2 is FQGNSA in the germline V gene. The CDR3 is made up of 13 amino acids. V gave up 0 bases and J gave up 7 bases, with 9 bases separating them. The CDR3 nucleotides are TGTGCCAGCAGCTTAGCCGGGGAAACTGGCTACACCTTC. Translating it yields CASSLAGETGYTF.

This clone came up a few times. The CDR3 nucleotides are TGTGCCAGCAGCCGACCACGTGGGAGCTCCTACGAGCAGTACTTC. As protein: CASSRPRGSSYEQYF. The J gene is TRBJ2-7, the V gene TRBV7-3; possible D gene TRBD2, 5 bases. With 5 bases removed from V and 0 bases from J, the gap between germline ends came to 14 bases. The CDR3 runs to 15 residues. Germline CDR1 reads SGHTA; CDR2 reads FQGTGA.

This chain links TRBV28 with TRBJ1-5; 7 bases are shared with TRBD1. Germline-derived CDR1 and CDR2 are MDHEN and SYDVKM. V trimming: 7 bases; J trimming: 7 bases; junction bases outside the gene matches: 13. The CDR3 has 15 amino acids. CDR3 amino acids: CASTLDHRGWQPQHF. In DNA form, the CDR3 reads TGTGCCAGCACCCTCGATCACAGGGGTTGGCAGCCCCAGCATTTT.

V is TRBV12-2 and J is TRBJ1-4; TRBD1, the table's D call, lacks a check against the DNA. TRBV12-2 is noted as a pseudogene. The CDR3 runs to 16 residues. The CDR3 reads CASRLRDIATNEKLFF. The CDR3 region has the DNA TGTGCAAGTCGCTTACGGGACATTGCAACTAATGAAAAACTGTTTTTT.